This T cell receptor beta chain is from a study of Graves' ophthalmopathy and Graves' hyperthyroidism. A word on this clonotype: At one end the junction does not follow the germline gene, possibly because of a read error.

Amplified material comprised TCR beta CDR3 regions derived from RNA transcripts. HTBI-primed first-round RT-PCR preceded second-round multiplex PCR. TCRdb re-analysed the multiplex PCR reads in MiXCR, keeping a single row per CDR3 protein. The table lists roughly 700,000 distinct CDR3 sequences, around 40% of them singletons. Each donor who had ophthalmopathy showed moderate-to-severe activity, a CAS of ≥3, a NOSPECS of ≥4, and a duration under 3 months. The starting material, roughly 9.7 ml of fresh peripheral blood, provided the PBMCs. The CDR3 has 13 amino acids. Germline V gives CDR1 SEHNR, CDR2 FQNEAQ (reference sequence).

This clonotype originated in an adult man with Graves' ophthalmopathy. The material sequenced was peripheral blood. The chain combines TRBV7-9 with TRBJ2-7; maybe TRBD1 (6 bases). CDR3 protein: CASQKTGSYEQYF. CDR3 DNA: TGCGCCTCGCAGAAGACAGGCTCCTACGAGCAGTACTTC.